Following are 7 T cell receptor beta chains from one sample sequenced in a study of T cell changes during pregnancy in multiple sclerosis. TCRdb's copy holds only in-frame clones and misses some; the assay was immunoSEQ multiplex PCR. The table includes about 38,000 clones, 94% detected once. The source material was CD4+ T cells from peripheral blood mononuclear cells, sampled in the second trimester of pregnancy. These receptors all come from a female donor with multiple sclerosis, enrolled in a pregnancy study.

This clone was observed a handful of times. The CDR3 DNA reads as TGTGCCAGCAGTGCGTTGGGGGGCTCCTACAATGAGCAGTTCTTC. Its translation is CASSALGGSYNEQFF. The V gene is TRBV2, the J gene TRBJ2-1; D is perhaps TRBD2 (6 bases). This CDR3 has 15 amino acids. Trimming removed 4 bases from V and 0 bases from J, with 10 bases in between. Looked up from germline, CDR1 is SNHLY and CDR2 is FYNNEI.

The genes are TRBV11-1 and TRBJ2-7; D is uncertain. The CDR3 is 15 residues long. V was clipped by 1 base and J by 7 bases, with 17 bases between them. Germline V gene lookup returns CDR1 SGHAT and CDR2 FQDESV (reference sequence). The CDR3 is CASSLGQAPVREQYF. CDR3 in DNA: TGTGCCAGCAGCTTAGGGCAGGCCCCCGTCCGAGAGCAGTACTTC.

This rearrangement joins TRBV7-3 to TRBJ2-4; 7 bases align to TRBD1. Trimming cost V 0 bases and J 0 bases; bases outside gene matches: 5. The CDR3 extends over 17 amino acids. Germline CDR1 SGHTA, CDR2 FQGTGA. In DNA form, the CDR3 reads TGTGCCAGCAGCTTAACAGGGGGCGAGGGAGCCAAAAACATTCAGTACTTC. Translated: CASSLTGGEGAKNIQYF.

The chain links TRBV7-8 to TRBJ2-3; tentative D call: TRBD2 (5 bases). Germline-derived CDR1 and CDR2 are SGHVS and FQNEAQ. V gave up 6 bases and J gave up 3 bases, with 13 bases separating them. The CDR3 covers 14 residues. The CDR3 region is CASRLEGQTDTQYF. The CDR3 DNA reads TGTGCCAGCAGACTAGAAGGGCAAACAGATACGCAGTATTTT.

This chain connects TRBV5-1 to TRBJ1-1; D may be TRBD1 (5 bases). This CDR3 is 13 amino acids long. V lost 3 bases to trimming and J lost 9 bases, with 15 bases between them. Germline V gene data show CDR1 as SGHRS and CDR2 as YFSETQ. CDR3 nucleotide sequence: TGCGCCAGCAGCTATGAATTGGGGCTACAAGCTTTCTTT. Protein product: CASSYELGLQAFF. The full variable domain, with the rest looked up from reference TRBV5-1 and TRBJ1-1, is KAGVTQTPRYLIKTRGQQVTLSCSPISGHRSVSWYQQTPGQGLQFLFEYFSETQRNKGNFPGRFSGRQFSNSRSEMNVSTLELGDSALYLCASSYELGLQAFFGQGTRLTVV.

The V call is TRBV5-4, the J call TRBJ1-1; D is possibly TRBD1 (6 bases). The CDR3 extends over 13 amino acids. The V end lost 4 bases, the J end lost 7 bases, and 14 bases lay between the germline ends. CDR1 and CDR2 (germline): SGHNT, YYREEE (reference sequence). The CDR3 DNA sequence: TGTGCCAGCAGCCCCGCCGGGGGGCTTGAAGCTTTCTTT. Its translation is CASSPAGGLEAFF.

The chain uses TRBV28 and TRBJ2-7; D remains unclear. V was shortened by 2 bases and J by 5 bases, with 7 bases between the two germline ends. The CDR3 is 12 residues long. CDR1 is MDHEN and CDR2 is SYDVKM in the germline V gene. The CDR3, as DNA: TGTGCCAGCAGTTTAGATTTAGACGAGCAGTACTTC. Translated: CASSLDLDEQYF.